Listed below are T cell receptor beta chains from one sample, sequenced in a study of blood T cell repertoires in COVID-19. Here immunoSEQ multiplex PCR was the method, and the copy in TCRdb shows in-frame clones only, minus some. The sample records approximately 380,000 clones, roughly 85% being singletons. The sequencing input was peripheral blood. These receptors all come from a woman between 18 and 29 years old with acute or convalescent COVID-19. Both conserved end residues are part of each CDR3. A D gene is named only where the DNA matches it firmly. Clone size is given for some rows only: seen once, a few or many times, or a class if the clone is expanded.

>TRBJ1-6|-|TRBV6-5|few
TGTGCCAGCGGGCAGGCGAATTCACCCCTCCACTTT
CASGQANSPLHF
>TRBJ1-1|-|TRBV4-1|-
TGCGCCAGCAGCCCCCTAGGAGGGAAATTATATGAAGCTTTCTTT
CASSPLGGKLYEAFF
>TRBJ2-7|TRBD1|TRBV5-1|few
TGCGCCAGCAGCGGAACCGGGACAGGGCTTTACGAGCAGTACTTC
CASSGTGTGLYEQYF
>TRBJ2-2|TRBD1|TRBV6-6|-
TGTGCCAGCAGTCGACGGAGAACCGGGACAGGGGTGACCGGGGAGCTGTTTTTT
CASSRRRTGTGVTGELFF
>TRBJ2-5|-|TRBV7-9|-
TGTGCCAGCAGCGCCGAGAGACAAGAGACCCAGTACTTC
CASSAERQETQYF
>TRBJ2-3|TRBD2|TRBV10-3|once
TGTGCCATCAGTGGTGAAGCGGGGGGCCCTAGCACAGATACGCAGTATTTT
CAISGEAGGPSTDTQYF
>TRBJ2-3|TRBD2|TRBV24-1|-
TGTGCCACCAGTGACCGCGGACTAGCGGGAACAGATACGCAGTATTTT
CATSDRGLAGTDTQYF
>TRBJ2-5|TRBD1|TRBV24-1|-
TGTGCCACCAGTGAATGGGACAGCCAAGAGACCCAGTACTTC
CATSEWDSQETQYF
>TRBJ2-3|TRBD1|TRBV6-5|-
TGTGCCAGCAGTTACCGTGGACAGGGTACAGATACGCAGTATTTT
CASSYRGQGTDTQYF
>TRBJ1-1|TRBD1|TRBV24-1|-
TGTGCCACCAGTGATTCAGGGGGCCGCACTGAAGCTTTCTTT
CATSDSGGRTEAFF
>TRBJ2-7|TRBD1|TRBV6-2/TRBV6-3|-
TGTGCCAGCAGTTACTCGGTCGGGACAGGGGGCTACGAGCAGTACTTC
CASSYSVGTGGYEQYF
>TRBJ2-1|TRBD2|TRBV3-1/TRBV3-2|few
TGTGCCAGCAGCCCGCTTTACGGACTAGCGGGGGGGCCGGGAAATGAGCAGTTCTTC
CASSPLYGLAGGPGNEQFF
>TRBJ2-7|-|TRBV19|-
TGTGCCAGTAGTATGGAGGGTACGGAGCAGTACTTC
CASSMEGTEQYF
>TRBJ2-7|TRBD1|TRBV6-5|-
TGTGCCAGCAGTTACTCAGCCGGGACAGGGGTCTACGAGCAGTACTTC
CASSYSAGTGVYEQYF
>TRBJ1-1|TRBD1|TRBV28|-
TGTGCCAGCAGTTTATTACCGGGACAGGGGAACACTGAAGCTTTCTTT
CASSLLPGQGNTEAFF
>TRBJ1-1|TRBD1|TRBV5-1|-
TGCGCCAGCAGCCTAGCTGGACAGGGGAGCACTGAAGCTTTCTTT
CASSLAGQGSTEAFF
>TRBJ2-7|TRBD1|TRBV14|-
TGTGCCAGCAGCCTAGGGACAGGGGGCTACGAGCAGTACTTC
CASSLGTGGYEQYF
>TRBJ1-1|-|TRBV12-2|-
-
CASRFGRGNEAFF
>TRBJ2-5|-|TRBV9|-
TGTGCCAGCAGCGTAGCCCCCGGGGGGCCGGGGACCCAGTACTTC
CASSVAPGGPGTQYF
>TRBJ2-1|-|TRBV5-4|-
TGTGCCAGCAGCTTTGAGGGTGGGTTCGATGAGCAGTTCTTC
CASSFEGGFDEQFF
>TRBJ1-1|-|TRBV2|few
TGTGCCAGCAGTGAGCAAATATACAGGGTGGTGTTCTCAGCTTTCTTT
CASSEQIYRVVFSAFF
>TRBJ2-3|-|TRBV3-1/TRBV3-2|-
TGTGCCAGCAGCCCGGACAGAGGGGCAGATACGCAGTATTTT
CASSPDRGADTQYF
>TRBJ2-7|-|TRBV24-1|-
TGTGCCACCAGTGACCCCTCCCGGGGTTACGAGCAGTACTTC
CATSDPSRGYEQYF
>TRBJ1-6|-|TRBV6-1|-
TGTGCCAGCAGTGGGTTGGCGGGGCCCCTTAATTCACCCCTCCACTTT
CASSGLAGPLNSPLHF
>TRBJ1-1|-|TRBV30|-
TGTGCCTGGAGTGTAGGGGGAACTGAAGCTTTCTTT
CAWSVGGTEAFF
>TRBJ1-3|-|TRBV28|-
TGTGCCAGCAGTTTAATGGGACAACGACACGGAAACACCATATATTTT
CASSLMGQRHGNTIYF
>TRBJ2-5|-|TRBV5-1|-
TGCGCCAGCAGCATCACAGCTCAGGAGACCCAGTACTTC
CASSITAQETQYF
>TRBJ2-7|TRBD2|TRBV4-1|-
TGCGCCAGCAGCCCGTGGACTAGCGGGATATACGAGCAGTACTTC
CASSPWTSGIYEQYF
>TRBJ1-3|TRBD1|TRBV11-2|-
TGTGCCAGCAGCTTATTCCTGGAGACAGGGAGCTCTGGAAACACCATATATTTT
CASSLFLETGSSGNTIYF
>TRBJ2-5|-|TRBV27|-
TGTGCCAGCAGTCTCAGGGGGGTAGAGACCCAGTACTTC
CASSLRGVETQYF
>TRBJ1-2|-|TRBV27|-
TGTGCCAGCAGTCCACGTGGGGCCGTCTATGGCTACACCTTC
CASSPRGAVYGYTF
>TRBJ2-3|TRBD2|TRBV11-2|-
TGTGCCAGCAGCATATATAGCGGGAGGCAGCCAGATACGCAGTATTTT
CASSIYSGRQPDTQYF
>TRBJ1-1|-|TRBV6-5|-
TGTGCCAGCAGTTACCCTGGGAGGAGGGACGGGACTGAAGCTTTCTTT
CASSYPGRRDGTEAFF
>TRBJ2-1|TRBD2|TRBV3-1/TRBV3-2|-
TGTGCCAGCAGCCGCTCGGGGACTAGCGGGGTCCTTAGCTCCTACAATGAGCAGTTCTTC
CASSRSGTSGVLSSYNEQFF
>TRBJ2-1|-|TRBV19|-
TGTGCCAGTAGTATCAACAGGGAAGGTGAGCAGTTCTTC
CASSINREGEQFF
>TRBJ2-2|TRBD1|TRBV7-9|-
TGTGCCAGCAGCAACCCGGGACAGCTTAAGTTTTCGAACACCGGGGAGCTGTTTTTT
CASSNPGQLKFSNTGELFF
>TRBJ1-1|TRBD1|TRBV27|-
TGTGCCAGCAGTTCCCCTCTTGACAGGGGGCACCCCCTTAGCACTGAAGCTTTCTTT
CASSSPLDRGHPLSTEAFF
>TRBJ2-5|-|TRBV29-1|-
TGCAGCGTTGGGCCACAGGGAGCGGGGGAGACCCAGTACTTC
CSVGPQGAGETQYF
>TRBJ2-3|-|TRBV19|-
TGTGCCAGTAGTATAGCACTAGACACAGATACGCAGTATTTT
CASSIALDTDTQYF
>TRBJ2-2|-|TRBV27|-
TGTGCCAGCAGAGCTTTCACCGGGGAGCTGTTTTTT
CASRAFTGELFF
>TRBJ1-3|-|TRBV5-1|-
TGCGCCAGCAGCTACCGGGCAGGGAACTCCGGCTCCTTCATATATTTT
CASSYRAGNSGSFIYF
>TRBJ2-3|TRBD1|TRBV5-1|-
TGCGCCAGCAGCGGGGGGACAGGAGTAGGAGATACGCAGTATTTT
CASSGGTGVGDTQYF
>TRBJ1-5|TRBD1|TRBV19|-
TGTGCCAGTTCCAAATGGTGGACAGGGCGCGGCAATCAGCCCCAGCATTTT
CASSKWWTGRGNQPQHF
>TRBJ1-2|-|TRBV5-6|once
TGTGCCAGCAGCTTCTATGGGGGCAGGGGAGACCCCTATGGCTACACCTTC
CASSFYGGRGDPYGYTF
>TRBJ2-1|TRBD2|TRBV30|few
TGTGCCTGGAGTGTAGGGTCAGGCGGGGGGCAGAATGAGCAGTTCTTC
CAWSVGSGGGQNEQFF
>TRBJ1-6|-|TRBV19|-
TGTGCCAGTAGGGAGACTCGTAATTCACCCCTCCACTTT
CASRETRNSPLHF
>TRBJ1-5|TRBD1|TRBV6-4|-
TGTGCCAGCAGCTTGACAGGGGAGGGTCAGCCCCAGCATTTT
CASSLTGEGQPQHF
>TRBJ2-7|TRBD2|TRBV28|-
TGTGCCAGCAGCTTTAGCGGGAACTCCTACGAGCAGTACTTC
CASSFSGNSYEQYF
>TRBJ1-2|-|TRBV12-3/TRBV12-4|few
TGTGCCAGCAGTTTGATCAGGGAGGGTGGCTACACCTTC
CASSLIREGGYTF
>TRBJ2-7|TRBD2|TRBV5-1|-
TGCGCCAGCAGCTTGAGGACTAGCGGGACCTACGAGCAGTACTTC
CASSLRTSGTYEQYF
>TRBJ2-7|TRBD1|TRBV6-5|once
TGTGCCAGCAGTCCCCTACAGGGGTGGTCCTACGAGCAGTACTTC
CASSPLQGWSYEQYF
>TRBJ1-1|-|TRBV5-1|-
TGCGCCAGCAGCTTCGGGATAAACACTGAAGCTTTCTTT
CASSFGINTEAFF
>TRBJ2-5|TRBD1|TRBV5-1|once
TGCGCCAGCAGCGGGGACAGCTCACAAGAGACCCAGTACTTC
CASSGDSSQETQYF
>TRBJ2-2|TRBD2|TRBV2|-
TGTGCCAGCAGATTAGGGACTAGCGGGGGGGCTTCCACCGGGGAGCTGTTTTTT
CASRLGTSGGASTGELFF
>TRBJ1-1|TRBD1|TRBV6-5|-
TGTGCCAGCAGTTGGACAGGGAACACTGAAGCTTTCTTT
CASSWTGNTEAFF
>TRBJ1-6|-|TRBV28|-
TGTGCCAGTTGGGGAGGTGGTAATTCACCCCTCCACTTT
CASWGGGNSPLHF
>TRBJ1-4|-|TRBV20-1|-
TGCAGTGCTAGTTTCCGGGAGGGTAATGAAAAACTGTTTTTT
CSASFREGNEKLFF
>TRBJ1-4|TRBD1|TRBV6-5|once
TGTGCCAGCAGTTACTCGAGGGGGCGTAATGAAAAACTGTTTTTT
CASSYSRGRNEKLFF